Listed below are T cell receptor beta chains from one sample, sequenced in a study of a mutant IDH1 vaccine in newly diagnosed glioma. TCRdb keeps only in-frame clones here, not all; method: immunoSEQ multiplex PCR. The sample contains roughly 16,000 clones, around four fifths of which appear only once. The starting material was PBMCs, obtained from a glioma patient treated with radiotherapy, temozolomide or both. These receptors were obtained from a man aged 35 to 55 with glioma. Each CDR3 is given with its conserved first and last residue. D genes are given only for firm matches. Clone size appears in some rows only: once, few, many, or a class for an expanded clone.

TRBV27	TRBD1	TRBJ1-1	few	TGTGCCAGCCGCGGGACAGGGGTTGACACTGAAGCTTTCTTT	CASRGTGVDTEAFF
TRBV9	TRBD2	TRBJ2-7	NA	TGTGCCAGCAGCGTAGGTCCCGGGAGGGGCTACGAGCAGTACTTC	CASSVGPGRGYEQYF
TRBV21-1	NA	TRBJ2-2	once	TGTGCCAGCAGCTTACGAGGGGATACCGGGGAGCTGTTTTTT	CASSLRGDTGELFF
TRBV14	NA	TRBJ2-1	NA	TGTGCCAGCAGCCCGGTGTGGGGGGAGCTTAATGAGCAGTTCTTC	CASSPVWGELNEQFF
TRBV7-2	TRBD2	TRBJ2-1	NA	TGTGCCAGCAGCTTAGCGGGGACTAGCGCGATCTACAATGAGCAGTTCTTC	CASSLAGTSAIYNEQFF
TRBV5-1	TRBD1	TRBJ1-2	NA	TGCGCCAGCAGCCTCCGACAGGGGAACTATGGCTACACCTTC	CASSLRQGNYGYTF
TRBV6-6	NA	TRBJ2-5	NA	TGTGCCAGCAGTTTGACGGAACAAGAGACCCAGTACTTC	CASSLTEQETQYF
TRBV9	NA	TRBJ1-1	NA	TGTGCCAGCAGCGTAGAGGGGGGTCTGGTAGGCACTGAAGCTTTCTTT	CASSVEGGLVGTEAFF
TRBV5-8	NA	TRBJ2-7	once	TGTGCCAGCAGCTTGCGGGAGCAGTACTTC	CASSLREQYF
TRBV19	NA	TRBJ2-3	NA	TGTGCCAGTAGTACAGGAAACACAGATACGCAGTATTTT	CASSTGNTDTQYF
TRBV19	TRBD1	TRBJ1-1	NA	TGTGCCAGTAGTATAGATCTGGGACAGGGGGTTAAGGACACTGAAGCTTTCTTT	CASSIDLGQGVKDTEAFF
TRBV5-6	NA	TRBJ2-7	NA	TGTGCCAGCAGCCCCGGGACCCGGCCACGCGAGCAGTACTTC	CASSPGTRPREQYF
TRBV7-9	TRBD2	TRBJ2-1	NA	TGTGCCAGCAGCTCCCCGACCGGCGGGAGGGTCATAGATGAGCAGTTCTTC	CASSSPTGGRVIDEQFF
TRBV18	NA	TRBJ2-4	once	TGTGCCAGCTCATACACAGGGGCGGGAGCCGAAAACATTCAGTACTTC	CASSYTGAGAENIQYF
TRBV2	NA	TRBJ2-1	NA	TGTGCCAGCAGACCGGACTTTCACAATGAGCAGTTCTTC	CASRPDFHNEQFF
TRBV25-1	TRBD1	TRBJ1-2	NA	TGTGCCAGCAGTGAGCGACAGGGTGAAGCTGGCTACACCTTC	CASSERQGEAGYTF
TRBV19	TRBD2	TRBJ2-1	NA	TGTGCCAGTAGTATAAGCGGGATCCCTCCGGGCAATGAGCAGTTCTTC	CASSISGIPPGNEQFF
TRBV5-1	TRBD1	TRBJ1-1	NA	TGCGCCAGCAGCCTGACAGGGGGGATTACTGAAGCTTTCTTT	CASSLTGGITEAFF
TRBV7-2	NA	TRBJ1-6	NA	TGTGCCAGCAGCTTAGTGCGCAGGGCCCAGCCAAATTCACCCCTCCACTTT	CASSLVRRAQPNSPLHF
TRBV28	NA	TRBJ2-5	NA	TGTGCCAGCAGTTCCCCGCCGGTTAGGACAGACCAAGAGACCCAGTACTTC	CASSSPPVRTDQETQYF
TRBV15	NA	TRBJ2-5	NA	TGTGCCACCAGCAGACCCGGATCAGGGTCGGTGGAGACCCAGTACTTC	CATSRPGSGSVETQYF
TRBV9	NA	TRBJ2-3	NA	TGTGCCAGCAGCGAGGACTCGCGGTCCAGCACAGATACGCAGTATTTT	CASSEDSRSSTDTQYF
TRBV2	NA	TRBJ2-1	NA	TGTGCCAGTAACAGGACCCCCTACAATGAGCAGTTCTTC	CASNRTPYNEQFF
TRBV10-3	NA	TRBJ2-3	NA	TGTGCCATCAGTGAATTCGGGAAGGAAACCCGCACAGATACGCAGTATTTT	CAISEFGKETRTDTQYF
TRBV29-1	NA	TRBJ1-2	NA	TGCAGCGTTGAAGGGAGAATGACAAAGGGGGGGGGAGCTAACTATGGCTACACCTTC	CSVEGRMTKGGGANYGYTF
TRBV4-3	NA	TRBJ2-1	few	TGCGCCAGCAGCCAAGATCGAGCCCAATACAATGAGCAGTTCTTC	CASSQDRAQYNEQFF
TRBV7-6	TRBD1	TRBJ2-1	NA	TGTGCCACCACAGGGGGCAGAGGGGATGAGCAGTTCTTC	CATTGGRGDEQFF
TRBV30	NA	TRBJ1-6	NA	TGTGCCTGGAGTGCGGGGAATAATTCACCCCTCCACTTT	CAWSAGNNSPLHF
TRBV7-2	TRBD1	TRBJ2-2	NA	TGTGCCAGCAGCATCGACAGGGGGCCCGGGGAGCTGTTTTTT	CASSIDRGPGELFF
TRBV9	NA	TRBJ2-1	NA	TGTGCAACAAGAGGGCAGTTCTTC	CATRGQFF
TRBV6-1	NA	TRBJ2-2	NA	TGTGCCAGCAGACTAAACGAGAGGGTAGCCGGGGAGCTGTTTTTT	CASRLNERVAGELFF
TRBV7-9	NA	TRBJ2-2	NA	TGTGCCAGCAGCTTGGGTCCCGTCGGCGGGGAGCTGTTTTTT	CASSLGPVGGELFF
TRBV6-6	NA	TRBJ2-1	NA	TGTGCCAGCAGCCCGGGCGGGACCTCCTACAATGAGCAGTTCTTC	CASSPGGTSYNEQFF
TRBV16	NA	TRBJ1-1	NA	TGTGCCAGCAGCACCTATACTAGGGGCACTGAAGCTTTCTTT	CASSTYTRGTEAFF
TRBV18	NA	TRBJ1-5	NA	TGTGCCAGCTCAGACTACCTGACGGGGGGTAACCAGCCCCAGCATTTT	CASSDYLTGGNQPQHF
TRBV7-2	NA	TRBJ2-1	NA	TGTGCCAGCACCTATATGAATGAGCAGTTCTTC	CASTYMNEQFF
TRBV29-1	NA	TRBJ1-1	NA	TGCAGCGTTGTAGAGGGGGGCAGAGCTGAAGCTTTCTTT	CSVVEGGRAEAFF
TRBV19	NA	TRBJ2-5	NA	TGTGCCAGTAGTATTAGGGGGAAAGAGACCCAGTACTTC	CASSIRGKETQYF
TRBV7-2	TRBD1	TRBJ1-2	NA	TGTGCCAGCAGCCCCCGGGACAGGGATGGCTACACCTTC	CASSPRDRDGYTF
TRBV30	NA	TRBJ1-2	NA	TGTGCCTGGACAAGGCAATATGGCTACACCTTC	CAWTRQYGYTF
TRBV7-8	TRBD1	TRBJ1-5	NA	TGTGCCAGCAGCTTAGCATTCGTCAGGGGGAGTCAGCCCCAGCATTTT	CASSLAFVRGSQPQHF
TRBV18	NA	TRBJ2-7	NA	TGTGCCAGCTCACCAGGGGGCGAATACGAGCAGTACTTC	CASSPGGEYEQYF
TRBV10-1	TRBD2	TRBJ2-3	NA	TGCGCCTTACCGCGAGGGAGGGGAAGCACAGATACGCAGTATTTT	CALPRGRGSTDTQYF
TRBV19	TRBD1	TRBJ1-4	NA	TGTGCCAGTAGTACCGGGACAGGAAGGGGAAAAACTAATGAAAAACTGTTTTTT	CASSTGTGRGKTNEKLFF
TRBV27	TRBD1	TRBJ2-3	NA	TGTGCCAGCAGTTCCGCCCCGGGACAGGGAGCAGATACGCAGTATTTT	CASSSAPGQGADTQYF